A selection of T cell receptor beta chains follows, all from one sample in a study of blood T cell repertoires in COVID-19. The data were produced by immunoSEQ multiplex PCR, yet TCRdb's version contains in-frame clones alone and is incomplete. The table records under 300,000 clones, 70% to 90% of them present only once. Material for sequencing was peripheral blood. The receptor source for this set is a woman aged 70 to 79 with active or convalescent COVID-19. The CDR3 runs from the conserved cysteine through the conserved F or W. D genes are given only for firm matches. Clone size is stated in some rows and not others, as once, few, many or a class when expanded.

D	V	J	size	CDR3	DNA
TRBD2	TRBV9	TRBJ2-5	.	CASSELAAQETQYF	TGTGCCAGCAGCGAACTAGCGGCACAAGAGACCCAGTACTTC
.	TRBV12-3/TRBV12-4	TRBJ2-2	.	CASTLSAGELFF	TGTGCCAGCACCTTGTCGGCCGGGGAGCTGTTTTTT
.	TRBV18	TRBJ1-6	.	CASSPSRGNNSPLHF	TGTGCCAGCTCACCATCCAGGGGAAATAATTCACCCCTCCACTTT
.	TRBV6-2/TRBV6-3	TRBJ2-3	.	CASSYRTDRGTQYF	TGTGCCAGCAGTTACCGGACAGATCGAGGTACGCAGTATTTT
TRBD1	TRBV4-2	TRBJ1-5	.	CASSLIPGQGGLDQPQHF	TGTGCCAGCAGCCTAATACCGGGACAGGGAGGCCTCGATCAGCCCCAGCATTTT
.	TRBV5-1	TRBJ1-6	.	CASSLTTGVNSPLHF	TGCGCCAGCAGCTTAACGACAGGAGTGAATTCACCCCTCCACTTT
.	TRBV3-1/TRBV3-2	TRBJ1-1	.	CASSQEYGMDTEAFF	TGTGCCAGCAGCCAAGAGTACGGGATGGACACTGAAGCTTTCTTT
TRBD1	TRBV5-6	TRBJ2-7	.	CASSWVTGSEQYF	TGTGCCAGCAGCTGGGTGACAGGGAGCGAGCAGTACTTC
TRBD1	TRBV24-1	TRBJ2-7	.	CATSDMGQGGHEQYF	TGTGCCACCAGTGACATGGGACAGGGAGGACACGAGCAGTACTTC
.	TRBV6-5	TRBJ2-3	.	CATWGRSTDTQYF	TGTGCCACCTGGGGCCGATCCACAGATACGCAGTATTTT
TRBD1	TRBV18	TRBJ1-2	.	CASSPVQGANYGYTF	TGTGCCAGCTCACCAGTTCAGGGGGCTAACTATGGCTACACCTTC
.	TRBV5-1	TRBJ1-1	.	CASSLERSSTGAFF	TGCGCCAGCAGCTTGGAAAGGAGCTCTACGGGGGCTTTCTTT
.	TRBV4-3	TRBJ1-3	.	CASSQDPGINTIYF	TGCGCCAGCAGCCAAGACCCAGGGATCAACACCATATATTTT
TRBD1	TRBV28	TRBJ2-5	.	CASSRDRDVETQYF	TGTGCCAGCAGCCGCGACAGGGACGTAGAGACCCAGTACTTC
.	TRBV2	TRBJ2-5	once	CASSEDFPRRETQYF	TGTGCCAGCAGCGAGGACTTCCCGAGGCGAGAGACCCAGTACTTC
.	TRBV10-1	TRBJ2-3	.	CASSERGFTDTQYF	TGCGCCAGCAGTGAGCGGGGGTTTACAGATACGCAGTATTTT
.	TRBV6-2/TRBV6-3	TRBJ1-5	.	CASSIEGLFLSEPQHF	TGTGCCAGCAGTATAGAGGGACTCTTCCTCAGTGAGCCCCAGCATTTT
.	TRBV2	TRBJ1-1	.	CASSEGEMTEAFF	TGTGCCAGCAGTGAAGGGGAGATGACTGAAGCTTTCTTT
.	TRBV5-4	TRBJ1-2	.	CASSIGVDGNGYTF	TGTGCCAGCAGTATCGGGGTAGATGGGAATGGCTACACCTTC
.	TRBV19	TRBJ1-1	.	CATSRGSTTNTEAFF	TGTGCCACCAGCAGGGGTAGTACTACGAACACTGAAGCTTTCTTT
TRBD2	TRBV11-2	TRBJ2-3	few	CACSAGLASLRTTDTQYF	TGTGCCTGTTCAGCGGGACTAGCTTCCCTCCGAACTACAGATACGCAGTATTTT
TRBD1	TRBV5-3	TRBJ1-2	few	CARSLAPTGVLGYTF	TGTGCCAGAAGCTTGGCCCCTACAGGGGTGCTTGGCTACACCTTC
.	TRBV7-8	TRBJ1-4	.	CASSLFARQGVLFF	TGTGCCAGCAGCTTATTTGCTCGTCAAGGAGTGCTGTTTTTT
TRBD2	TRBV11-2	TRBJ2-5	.	CASSLGWRRGGRETQYF	TGTGCCAGCAGCTTAGGGTGGAGGCGGGGGGGCCGGGAGACCCAGTACTTC
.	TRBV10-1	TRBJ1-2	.	CASSDGGYGYTF	TGCGCCAGCAGTGACGGGGGCTATGGCTACACCTTC
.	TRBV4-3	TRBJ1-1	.	CASSQEDSSNTEAFF	TGCGCCAGCAGCCAAGAGGACAGCTCGAACACTGAAGCTTTCTTT
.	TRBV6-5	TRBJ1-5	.	CASSADSHQPQHF	TGTGCCAGCAGCGCGGACAGCCATCAGCCCCAGCATTTT
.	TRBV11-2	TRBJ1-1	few	CASSPPSTIANTEAFF	TGTGCCAGCAGCCCCCCTAGTACGATTGCAAACACTGAAGCTTTCTTT
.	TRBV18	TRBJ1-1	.	CASSPQGVLVNTEAFF	TGTGCCAGCTCACCCCAGGGCGTCCTTGTGAACACTGAAGCTTTCTTT
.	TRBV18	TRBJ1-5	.	CASSPRSVFRERSSNQPQHF	TGTGCCAGCTCACCCCGTAGTGTCTTCCGGGAGAGAAGTAGCAATCAGCCCCAGCATTTT
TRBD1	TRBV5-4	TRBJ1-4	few	CASSITQGGKLFF	TGTGCCAGCAGCATAACACAGGGGGGAAAACTGTTTTTT
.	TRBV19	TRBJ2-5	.	CASAGWGAETQYF	TGTGCCAGCGCCGGGTGGGGCGCGGAGACCCAGTACTTC
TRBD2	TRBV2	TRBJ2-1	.	CASSSGLAGGNEQFF	TGTGCCAGCAGCAGCGGACTAGCGGGGGGCAATGAGCAGTTCTTC
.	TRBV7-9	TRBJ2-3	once	CASSPSGRTDTQYF	TGTGCCAGCAGTCCCAGCGGCCGCACAGATACGCAGTATTTT
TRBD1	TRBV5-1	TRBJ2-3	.	CASNRRQGATDTQYF	TGCGCCAGCAACAGGAGACAGGGGGCCACAGATACGCAGTATTTT
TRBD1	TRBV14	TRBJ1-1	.	CASSATRGTGEAFF	TGTGCCAGCAGCGCCACTCGGGGGACAGGGGAAGCTTTCTTT
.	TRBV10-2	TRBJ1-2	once	CASSGRTVNGYTF	TGCGCCAGCAGTGGCCGGACAGTAAATGGCTACACCTTC
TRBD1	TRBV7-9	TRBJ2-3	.	CAIRQGADTQYF	TGTGCCATCCGACAGGGGGCAGATACGCAGTATTTT
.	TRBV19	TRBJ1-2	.	CASSIDRGGDGYTF	TGTGCCAGTAGTATAGATCGAGGGGGTGATGGCTACACCTTC
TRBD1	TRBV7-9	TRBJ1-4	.	CASPTGPNEKLFF	TGTGCCAGCCCGACAGGGCCTAATGAAAAACTGTTTTTT
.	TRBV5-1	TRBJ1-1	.	CASSLAAGLEVAFF	TGCGCCAGCAGCTTGGCCGCAGGGCTCGAAGTTGCTTTCTTT
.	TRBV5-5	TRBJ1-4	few	CASSLALNLGEKLFF	TGTGCCAGCAGCTTGGCCCTGAACTTGGGCGAAAAACTGTTTTTT
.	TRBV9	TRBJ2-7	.	CASSVTGYNEQYF	TGTGCCAGCAGCGTTACAGGATACAACGAGCAGTACTTC
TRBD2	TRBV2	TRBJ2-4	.	CASDTSGGGKNIQYF	TGTGCCAGCGATACTAGCGGGGGTGGCAAAAACATTCAGTACTTC
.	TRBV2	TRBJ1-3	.	CASSVGRGSGNTIYF	TGTGCCAGCAGTGTGGGCAGGGGCTCTGGAAACACCATATATTTT
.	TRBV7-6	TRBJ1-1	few	CASSAGTNTEAFF	TGTGCCAGCAGCGCTGGGACAAACACTGAAGCTTTCTTT
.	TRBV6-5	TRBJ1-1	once	CASSYYRKNTEAFF	TGTGCCAGCAGTTACTACAGGAAGAACACTGAAGCTTTCTTT
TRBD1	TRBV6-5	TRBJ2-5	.	CASNPQGRGETQYF	TGTGCCAGCAACCCACAGGGGAGAGGGGAGACCCAGTACTTC
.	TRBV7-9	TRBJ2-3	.	CASSFGDSTDTQYF	TGTGCCAGCAGCTTCGGGGATAGCACAGATACGCAGTATTTT
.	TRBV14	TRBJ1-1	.	CASSHTGLNTEAFF	TGTGCCAGCAGCCACACAGGGTTGAACACTGAAGCTTTCTTT
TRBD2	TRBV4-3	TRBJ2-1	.	CASSQDPGGMSYNEQFF	TGCGCCAGCAGCCAAGACCCGGGAGGGATGTCCTACAATGAGCAGTTCTTC
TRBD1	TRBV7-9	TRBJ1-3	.	CASSRRSDRDPSGNTIYF	TGTGCCAGCAGCCGTAGATCTGACAGGGACCCCTCTGGAAACACCATATATTTT
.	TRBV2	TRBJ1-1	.	CASRASGNTEAFF	TGTGCCAGCAGGGCCAGCGGGAACACTGAAGCTTTCTTT